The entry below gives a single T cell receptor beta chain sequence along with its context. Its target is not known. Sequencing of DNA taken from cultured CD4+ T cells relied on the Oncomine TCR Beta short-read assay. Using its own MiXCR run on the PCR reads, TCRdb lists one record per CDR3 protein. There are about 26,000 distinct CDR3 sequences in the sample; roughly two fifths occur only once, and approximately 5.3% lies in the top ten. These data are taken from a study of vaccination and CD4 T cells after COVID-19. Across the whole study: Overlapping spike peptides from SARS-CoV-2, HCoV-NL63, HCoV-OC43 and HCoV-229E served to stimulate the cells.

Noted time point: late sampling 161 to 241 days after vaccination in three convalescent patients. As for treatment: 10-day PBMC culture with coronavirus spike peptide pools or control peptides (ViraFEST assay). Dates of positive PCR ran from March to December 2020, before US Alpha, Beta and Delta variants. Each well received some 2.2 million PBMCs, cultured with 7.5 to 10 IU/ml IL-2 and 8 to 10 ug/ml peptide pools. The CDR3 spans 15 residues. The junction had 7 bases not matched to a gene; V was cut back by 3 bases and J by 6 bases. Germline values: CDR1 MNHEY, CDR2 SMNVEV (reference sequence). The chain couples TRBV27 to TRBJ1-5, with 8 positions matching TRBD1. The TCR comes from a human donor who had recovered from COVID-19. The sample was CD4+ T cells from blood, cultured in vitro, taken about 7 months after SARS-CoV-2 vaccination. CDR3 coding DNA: TGTGCCAGCAGTTTCGTGGCAGGGGGCCGTCAGCCCCAGCATTTT. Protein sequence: CASSFVAGGRQPQHF.